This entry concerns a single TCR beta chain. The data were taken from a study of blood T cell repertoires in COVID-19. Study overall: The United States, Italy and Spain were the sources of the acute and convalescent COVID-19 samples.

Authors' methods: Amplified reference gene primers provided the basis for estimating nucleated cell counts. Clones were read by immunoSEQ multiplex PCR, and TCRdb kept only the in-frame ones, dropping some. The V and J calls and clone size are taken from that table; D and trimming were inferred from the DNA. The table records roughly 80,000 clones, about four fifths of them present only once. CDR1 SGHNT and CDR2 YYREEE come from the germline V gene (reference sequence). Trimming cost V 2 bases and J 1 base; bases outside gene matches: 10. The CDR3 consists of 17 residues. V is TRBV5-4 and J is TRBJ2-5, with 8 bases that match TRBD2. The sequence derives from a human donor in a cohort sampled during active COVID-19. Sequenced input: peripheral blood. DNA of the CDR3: TGTGCCAGCAGCTTAGGGGACGGGAGGGCCCGCCAAGAGACCCAGTACTTC. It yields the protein CASSLGDGRARQETQYF. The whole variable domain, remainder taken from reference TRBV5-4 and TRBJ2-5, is ETGVTQSPTHLIKTRGQQVTLRCSSQSGHNTVSWYQQALGQGPQFIFQYYREEENGRGNFPPRFSGLQFPNYSSELNVNALELDDSALYLCASSLGDGRARQETQYFGPGTRLLVL.